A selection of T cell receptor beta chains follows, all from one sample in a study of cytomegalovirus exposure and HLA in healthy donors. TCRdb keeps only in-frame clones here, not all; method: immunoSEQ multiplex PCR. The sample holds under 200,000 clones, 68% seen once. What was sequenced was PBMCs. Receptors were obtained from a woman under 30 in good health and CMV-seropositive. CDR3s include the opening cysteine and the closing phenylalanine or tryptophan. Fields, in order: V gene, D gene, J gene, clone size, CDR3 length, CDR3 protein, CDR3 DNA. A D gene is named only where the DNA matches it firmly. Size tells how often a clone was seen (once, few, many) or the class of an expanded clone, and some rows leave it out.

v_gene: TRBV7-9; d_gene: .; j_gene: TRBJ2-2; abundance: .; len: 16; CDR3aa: CASSQRRQPNTGELFF; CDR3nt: TGTGCCAGCAGCCAACGAAGACAGCCGAACACCGGGGAGCTGTTTTTT
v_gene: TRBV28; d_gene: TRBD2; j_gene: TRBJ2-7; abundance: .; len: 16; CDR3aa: CASSLEASGSAYEQYF; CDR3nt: TGTGCCAGCAGCCTAGAGGCTAGCGGGAGTGCTTACGAGCAGTACTTC
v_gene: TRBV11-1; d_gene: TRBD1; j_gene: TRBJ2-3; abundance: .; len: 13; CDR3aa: CASRLTGEDTQYF; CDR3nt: TGTGCCAGCAGATTAACAGGGGAAGATACGCAGTATTTT
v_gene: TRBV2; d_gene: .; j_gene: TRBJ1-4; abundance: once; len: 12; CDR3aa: CASRSRDEKLFF; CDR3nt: TGTGCCAGCAGGAGCCGAGATGAAAAACTGTTTTTT
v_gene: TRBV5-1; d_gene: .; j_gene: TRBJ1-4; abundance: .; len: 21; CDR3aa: CASSLPIGRVKPSPTNEKLFF; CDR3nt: TGCGCCAGCAGCCTCCCAATCGGCAGGGTAAAACCGTCCCCAACTAATGAAAAACTGTTTTTT
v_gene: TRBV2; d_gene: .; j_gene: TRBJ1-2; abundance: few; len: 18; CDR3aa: CASSEAQTRGGGGYGYTF; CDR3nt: TGTGCCAGCAGTGAAGCGCAAACCCGAGGTGGGGGGGGCTATGGCTACACCTTC
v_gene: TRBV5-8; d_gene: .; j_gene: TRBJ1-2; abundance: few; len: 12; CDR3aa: CASSLAGYGYTF; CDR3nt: TGTGCCAGCAGCTTGGCGGGCTATGGCTACACCTTC
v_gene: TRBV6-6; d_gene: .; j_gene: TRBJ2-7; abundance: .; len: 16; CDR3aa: CASSYSPPYDYDGQYF; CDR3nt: TGTGCCAGCAGTTACTCGCCCCCCTACGACTACGACGGGCAGTACTTC
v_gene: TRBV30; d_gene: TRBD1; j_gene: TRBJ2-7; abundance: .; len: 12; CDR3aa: CAWRQGAYEQYF; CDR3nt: TGTGCCTGGCGACAGGGGGCATACGAGCAGTACTTC
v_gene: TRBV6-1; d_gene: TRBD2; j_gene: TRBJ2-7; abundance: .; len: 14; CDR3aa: CASSERGGAYEQYF; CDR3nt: TGTGCCAGCAGTGAACGCGGGGGGGCCTACGAGCAGTACTTC
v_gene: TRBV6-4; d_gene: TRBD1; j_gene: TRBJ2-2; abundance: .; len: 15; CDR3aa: CASTPSDRDAGELFF; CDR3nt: TGTGCCAGCACCCCCTCGGACAGGGATGCCGGGGAGCTGTTTTTT
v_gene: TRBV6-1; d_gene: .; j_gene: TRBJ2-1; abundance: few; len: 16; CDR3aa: CASSEAHTGRLGEQFF; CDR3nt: TGTGCCAGCAGTGAAGCGCATACAGGCCGACTCGGGGAGCAGTTCTTC
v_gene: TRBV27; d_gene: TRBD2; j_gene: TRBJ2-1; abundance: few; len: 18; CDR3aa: CASSSQLAGVHSYNEQFF; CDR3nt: TGTGCCAGCAGTTCCCAACTAGCGGGGGTTCACTCTTACAATGAGCAGTTCTTC
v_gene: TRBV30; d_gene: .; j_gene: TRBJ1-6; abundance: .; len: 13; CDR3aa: CAWRGPGNSPLHF; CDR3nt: TGTGCCTGGAGGGGGCCAGGCAATTCACCCCTCCACTTT
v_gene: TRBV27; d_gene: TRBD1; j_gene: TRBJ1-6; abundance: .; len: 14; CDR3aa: CASRRDSYNSPLHF; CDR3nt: TGTGCCAGCAGGAGGGACAGTTATAATTCACCCCTCCACTTT
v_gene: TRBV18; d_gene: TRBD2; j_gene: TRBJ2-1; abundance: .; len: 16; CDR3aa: CASSPPAGGARNEQFF; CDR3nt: TGTGCCAGCTCACCACCGGCGGGGGGGGCGAGGAATGAGCAGTTCTTC
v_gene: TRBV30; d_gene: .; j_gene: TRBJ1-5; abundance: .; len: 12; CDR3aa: CAWSVPGQPQHF; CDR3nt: TGTGCCTGGAGTGTACCTGGCCAGCCCCAGCATTTT
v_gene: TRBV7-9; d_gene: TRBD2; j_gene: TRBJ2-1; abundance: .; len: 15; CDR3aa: CASSLGLADYNEQFF; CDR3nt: TGTGCCAGCAGCCTGGGACTAGCGGACTACAATGAGCAGTTCTTC
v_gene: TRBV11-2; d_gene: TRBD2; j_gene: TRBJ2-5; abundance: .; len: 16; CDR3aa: CASSPGASGTQETQYF; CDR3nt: TGTGCCAGCAGCCCCGGGGCTAGCGGGACCCAAGAGACCCAGTACTTC
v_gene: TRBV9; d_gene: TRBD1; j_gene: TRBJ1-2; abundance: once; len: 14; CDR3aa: CASSDTDRADGYTF; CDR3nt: TGTGCCAGCAGCGACACAGACAGGGCTGACGGCTACACCTTC
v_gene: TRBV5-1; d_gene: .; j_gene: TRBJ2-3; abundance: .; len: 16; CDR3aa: CASSLPGSSGTDTQYF; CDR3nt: TGCGCCAGCAGCTTGCCCGGGAGCTCCGGTACAGATACGCAGTATTTT
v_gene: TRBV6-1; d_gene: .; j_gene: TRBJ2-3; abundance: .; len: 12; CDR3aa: CASSFREGTQYF; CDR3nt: TGTGCCAGCAGTTTCAGGGAAGGTACGCAGTATTTT
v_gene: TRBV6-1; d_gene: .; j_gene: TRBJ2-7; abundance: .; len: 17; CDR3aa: CASSEANRAGSFYEQYF; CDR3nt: TGTGCCAGCAGTGAAGCCAATCGGGCGGGGAGTTTCTACGAGCAGTACTTC
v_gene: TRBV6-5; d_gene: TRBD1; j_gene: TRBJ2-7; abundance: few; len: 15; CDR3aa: CASSYSTRGSYEQYF; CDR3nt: TGTGCCAGCAGTTACTCGACCAGGGGGTCCTACGAGCAGTACTTC
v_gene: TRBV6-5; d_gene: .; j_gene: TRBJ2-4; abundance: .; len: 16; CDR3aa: CASSYSSGRAKNIQYF; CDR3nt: TGTGCCAGCAGTTACTCGTCCGGTCGAGCCAAAAACATTCAGTACTTC
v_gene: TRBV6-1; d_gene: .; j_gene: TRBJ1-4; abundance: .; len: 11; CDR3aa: CASYRGEKLFF; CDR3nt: TGTGCCAGCTACCGGGGTGAAAAACTGTTTTTT
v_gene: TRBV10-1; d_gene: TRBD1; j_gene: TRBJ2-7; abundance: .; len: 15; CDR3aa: CASSEGGASSYEQYF; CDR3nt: TGCGCCAGCAGTGAAGGGGGCGCCTCCTCCTACGAGCAGTACTTC
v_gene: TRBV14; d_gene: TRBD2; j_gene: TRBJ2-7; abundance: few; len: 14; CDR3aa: CASSPRLAGREQYF; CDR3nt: TGTGCCAGCAGCCCAAGACTAGCGGGGAGAGAGCAGTACTTC
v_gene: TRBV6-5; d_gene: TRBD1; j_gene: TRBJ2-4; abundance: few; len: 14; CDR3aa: CASSYRDSQNIQYF; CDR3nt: TGTGCCAGCAGTTACCGGGACAGTCAAAACATTCAGTACTTC
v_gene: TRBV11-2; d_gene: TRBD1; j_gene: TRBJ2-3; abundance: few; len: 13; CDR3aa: CASSLGQADTQYF; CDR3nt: TGTGCCAGCAGCCTAGGACAGGCTGATACGCAGTATTTT
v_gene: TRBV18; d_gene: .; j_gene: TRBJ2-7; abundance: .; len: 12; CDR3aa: CASSPASYEQYF; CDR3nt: TGTGCCAGCTCACCAGCCAGCTACGAGCAGTACTTC